This TCR beta chain was obtained from a study of cytomegalovirus exposure and HLA in healthy donors. As for this clone: Its matching antigen is unknown. The identical CDR3 is also encoded by other nucleotide sequences in the sample.

Use of 60 Vbeta and 13 Jbeta primers characterized the PCR. Only in-frame clones appear in the TCRdb table, and some are missing; sequencing was by immunoSEQ multiplex PCR. The table has roughly 260,000 clones, approximately 85% seen once. V was shortened by 5 bases and J by 1 base, with 10 bases between the two germline ends. This CDR3 spans 13 amino acids. Germline V gene sequence: CDR1 SGDLS, CDR2 YYNGEE. Overall study findings and caveats: Among the sequence variants, a highly shared cluster was likely an artifact of sequencing. The study had only CMV serostatus as immune exposure information.

Material: PBMCs. V is TRBV9 and J is TRBJ2-7; D possibly corresponds to TRBD1 (6 bases). The TCR originated in a middle-aged woman in good health and CMV-seropositive. CDR3 in DNA: TGTGCCAGCAGTACAGGGCCGTCCTACGAGCAGTACTTC. Amino acid sequence: CASSTGPSYEQYF.